A selection of T cell receptor beta chains follows, all from one sample in a study of Ad26.COV2.S vaccination and SARS-CoV-2 variants. Clones were sequenced by immunoSEQ multiplex PCR, and TCRdb holds only the in-frame ones, with some missing. Of about 430,000 clones listed, around 90% are singletons. The sample in question was peripheral blood, obtained in a trial of Ad26.COV2.S vaccine versus placebo. These receptors were collected from a person between 18 and 59 years old who received the Ad26.COV2.S COVID-19 vaccine or a placebo. CDR3s include the opening cysteine and the closing phenylalanine or tryptophan. Each record gives: V gene, clone size, J gene, D gene, CDR3 protein, CDR3 DNA. The D gene is left open where the match is weak. The size entry is marked missing in some rows and otherwise reads once, few, many or a size class.

v_gene: TRBV21-1
abundance: NA
j_gene: TRBJ2-6
d_gene: NA
CDR3aa: CASSIQVAGAPGANVLTF
CDR3nt: TGTGCCAGCAGCATCCAGGTAGCGGGAGCCCCTGGGGCCAACGTCCTGACTTTC

v_gene: TRBV7-9
abundance: NA
j_gene: TRBJ1-1
d_gene: NA
CDR3aa: CASSFELTGFGTEAFF
CDR3nt: TGTGCCAGCAGCTTTGAACTAACTGGTTTTGGCACTGAAGCTTTCTTT

v_gene: TRBV29-1
abundance: NA
j_gene: TRBJ2-5
d_gene: TRBD2
CDR3aa: CSVFPLAGGRETQYF
CDR3nt: TGCAGCGTGTTCCCTCTAGCGGGAGGGAGAGAGACCCAGTACTTC

v_gene: TRBV27
abundance: once
j_gene: TRBJ2-3
d_gene: TRBD2
CDR3aa: CASRLTSGRAIDTQYF
CDR3nt: TGTGCCAGCAGACTTACTAGCGGGAGGGCCATAGATACGCAGTATTTT

v_gene: TRBV5-1
abundance: NA
j_gene: TRBJ2-1
d_gene: TRBD2
CDR3aa: CASSLPLAGSYNEQFF
CDR3nt: TGCGCCAGCAGCTTGCCCTTAGCGGGGTCCTACAATGAGCAGTTCTTC

v_gene: TRBV27
abundance: NA
j_gene: TRBJ2-1
d_gene: TRBD2
CDR3aa: CASLVVSGSGSKGNEQFF
CDR3nt: TGTGCCAGCCTCGTTGTCTCGGGTAGCGGGAGCAAGGGGAATGAGCAGTTCTTC

v_gene: TRBV9
abundance: NA
j_gene: TRBJ2-1
d_gene: TRBD2
CDR3aa: CASSTTSGTYNEQFF
CDR3nt: TGTGCCAGCAGCACGACTAGCGGGACGTACAATGAGCAGTTCTTC

v_gene: TRBV5-4
abundance: NA
j_gene: TRBJ2-2
d_gene: TRBD1
CDR3aa: CASSFRTGGIGELFF
CDR3nt: TGTGCCAGCAGCTTCCGGACAGGGGGTATCGGGGAGCTGTTTTTT

v_gene: TRBV2
abundance: NA
j_gene: TRBJ1-1
d_gene: NA
CDR3aa: CASSEPGMGTEAFF
CDR3nt: TGTGCCAGCAGTGAACCAGGGATGGGCACTGAAGCTTTCTTT

v_gene: TRBV9
abundance: NA
j_gene: TRBJ2-3
d_gene: TRBD2
CDR3aa: CASSVAILAGTTDTQYF
CDR3nt: TGTGCCAGCAGCGTAGCTATCCTAGCGGGGACCACAGATACGCAGTATTTT